These 5 T cell receptor beta chains share one sample of origin, sequenced in a study of CD8 T cells in Susac syndrome. A quantity of roughly 0.5 to 1 ug RNA underwent reverse transcription using random hexamers. TCRdb ran MiXCR on the immunoSEQ multiplex PCR reads and lists one entry per CDR3 protein. Of over 150,000 distinct CDR3 sequences in the sample, over 90% were seen once. Material: CD4+ T cells from PBMCs. Receptors were obtained from a human donor with Susac syndrome.

The chain is built from TRBV25-1 and TRBJ2-5; TRBD2 aligns across 9 bases. The CDR3 length is 16 residues. CDR1 is MGHDK, CDR2 SYGVNS, per germline. V was pared by 1 base and J by 2 bases, with 5 bases of the junction left unmatched. CDR3 amino acids: CASSEFGLALQETQYF. The CDR3 nucleotides read TGTGCCAGCAGTGAATTTGGACTAGCGCTTCAAGAGACCCAGTACTTC.

This clonotype was found a few times. The rearrangement links TRBV12-3 or TRBV12-4 to TRBJ2-7; perhaps D is TRBD1 or TRBD2 (6 bases each). The CDR3 is 12 residues long. The ends were cut back, 3 bases at V and 9 bases at J, with 12 bases in the middle. The CDR3 sequence is CASSFGGLGQYF. CDR3 in DNA: TGTGCCAGCAGTTTCGGGGGCTTGGGGCAGTACTTC.

The chain has TRBV3-1 and TRBJ1-1, with D unclear. The germline CDR1 and CDR2 sequences are LGHDT and YNNKEL (reference sequence). This CDR3 is built from 14 residues. V was shortened by 0 bases and J by 10 bases, with 15 bases between the two germline ends. CDR3 sequence: CASSQESRGGRAFF. In DNA form, the CDR3 reads TGTGCCAGCAGCCAAGAGAGCCGGGGTGGTAGAGCTTTCTTT.

This clonotype was observed a handful of times. This chain connects TRBV4-1 to TRBJ1-5; D remains unclear. From germline, CDR1 is MGHRA and CDR2 YSYEKL. The length of the CDR3 is 14 residues. Trimming pared 0 bases from V and 4 bases from J, leaving 7 bases between. The CDR3 loop reads CASSQDGGNQPQHF. The CDR3 nucleotides are TGCGCCAGCAGCCAAGATGGTGGAAATCAGCCCCAGCATTTT.

This chain joins TRBV5-6 and TRBJ2-6; TRBD1 matches at 7 bases. Germline CDR1 reads SGHDT; CDR2 reads YYEEEE. The CDR3 loop spans 17 amino acids. Unmatched junction bases numbered 8, after V lost 5 bases and J lost 0 bases. The CDR3 nucleotides read TGTGCCAGCAGGAACGACAGGGTGGTCTCTGGGGCCAACGTCCTGACTTTC. Its translation is CASRNDRVVSGANVLTF.